These T cell receptor beta chains were read from a single sample in a study of human T cells and chemical hapten exposure. TCRdb re-called the RACE reads with MiXCR, one entry per CDR3 protein. This sample carries about 130,000 distinct CDR3 sequences, approximately 8.3% of them seen once, and the ten largest clones take approximately 2%. Sample: whole blood. The source is a male donor in good health. Some clones in this sample may be carry-over from other donors' samples. Each CDR3 is given with its conserved first and last residue. A D gene is named only where the DNA matches it firmly. Clone size is shown for a subset of rows, as once, few, many or a class of expanded clone.

CASSVHDGVAGELFF,TGTGCCAGCAGCGTTCACGACGGGGTGGCCGGGGAGCTGTTTTTT,TRBV9,NA,NA,TRBJ2-2
CASSEQGQGTYSYEQYF,TGTGCCAGCAGTGAACAAGGACAGGGGACCTACTCCTACGAGCAGTACTTC,TRBV2,few,TRBD1,TRBJ2-7
CASSYSRPGGDSYEQYF,TGTGCCAGCAGTTACTCTCGACCGGGGGGCGACTCCTACGAGCAGTACTTC,TRBV6-5,NA,NA,TRBJ2-7
CASSIRGQGESGANVLTF,TGTGCCAGTAGTATAAGGGGACAGGGGGAATCTGGGGCCAACGTCCTGACTTTC,TRBV19,NA,TRBD1,TRBJ2-6
CSVVGRITDTQYF,TGCAGCGTTGTTGGTCGAATCACAGATACGCAGTATTTT,TRBV29-1,NA,NA,TRBJ2-3
CASSYVGNSPLHF,TGTGCCAGCAGTTATGTGGGTAATTCACCCCTCCACTTT,TRBV6-5,NA,NA,TRBJ1-6
CASSYWTGEGTAQPQHF,TGTGCCAGCAGTTACTGGACAGGGGAAGGTACTGCTCAGCCCCAGCATTTT,TRBV6-6,NA,TRBD1,TRBJ1-5
CASSQDSDPLSVRYF,TGCGCCAGCAGCCAAGATTCCGATCCCTTATCCGTGAGATACTTC,TRBV4-1,many,NA,TRBJ2-5
CSAQGLAGVGNEQFF,TGCAGTGCTCAAGGACTAGCGGGAGTTGGAAATGAGCAGTTCTTC,TRBV20-1,many,TRBD2,TRBJ2-1
CASSYSTDYEQYF,TGTGCCAGCAGTTACTCCACAGACTACGAGCAGTACTTC,TRBV6-5,many,NA,TRBJ2-7
CASSLSGPTEAFF,TGCGCCAGCAGCTTGTCGGGGCCCACTGAAGCTTTCTTT,TRBV5-1,many,NA,TRBJ1-1
CASSLRGRASTDTQYF,TGTGCCAGCAGTTTACGCGGGAGGGCTAGCACAGATACGCAGTATTTT,TRBV27,NA,TRBD2,TRBJ2-3
CASSLGQSTYEQYF,TGTGCCAGCAGTTTGGGACAGTCTACCTACGAGCAGTACTTC,TRBV12-3/TRBV12-4,few,TRBD1,TRBJ2-7
CASSEDVDYEQYF,TGTGCCAGCAGTGAAGATGTGGACTACGAGCAGTACTTC,TRBV2,NA,NA,TRBJ2-7
CASSLIGRPSSYEQYF,TGTGCCAGCAGTTTAATTGGTCGTCCGAGCTCCTACGAGCAGTACTTC,TRBV27,NA,NA,TRBJ2-7
CASSSWGEGNEQFF,TGTGCCAGCAGTTCCTGGGGGGAGGGGAATGAGCAGTTCTTC,TRBV12-3/TRBV12-4,NA,TRBD2,TRBJ2-1
CASKYNRASRYNSPLHF,TGTGCCAGCAAGTATAACAGGGCGTCCCGATATAATTCACCCCTCCACTTT,TRBV21-1,many,NA,TRBJ1-6
CASGLGTSGYYEQYF,TGTGCTAGTGGTTTGGGGACTAGCGGTTACTACGAGCAGTACTTC,TRBV12-5,few,TRBD2,TRBJ2-7
CAISEPTGAATQYF,TGTGCCATCAGTGAGCCGACAGGGGCGGCTACGCAGTATTTT,TRBV10-3,many,TRBD1,TRBJ2-3
CASSDRTGKETQYF,TGTGCCAGCAGTGACCGGACAGGGAAAGAGACCCAGTACTTC,TRBV25-1,few,TRBD1,TRBJ2-5
CASSHRAFGTGELFF,TGTGCCAGCAGTCACAGGGCCTTTGGCACCGGGGAGCTGTTTTTT,TRBV6-5,many,NA,TRBJ2-2
CASRDAGTEYNEQFF,TGCGCCAGCAGAGACGCCGGGACGGAGTACAATGAGCAGTTCTTC,TRBV5-1,NA,NA,TRBJ2-1
CATSRGINTGELFF,TGTGCCACCAGCAGGGGTATTAACACCGGGGAGCTGTTTTTT,TRBV15,NA,NA,TRBJ2-2
CASSRDRTSYEQYF,TGTGCCAGCAGCAGGGACAGGACCTCCTACGAGCAGTACTTC,TRBV12-3/TRBV12-4,few,TRBD1,TRBJ2-7
CASSQGTDYSYEQYF,TGCGCCAGCAGCCAAGGGACAGACTACTCCTACGAGCAGTACTTC,TRBV4-3,few,NA,TRBJ2-7
CASSQGGRDSPLHF,TGTGCCAGCAGCCAAGGGGGAAGGGATTCACCCCTCCACTTT,TRBV7-3,few,NA,TRBJ1-6
CASSQVKDGNYGYTF,TGCGCCAGCAGCCAAGTAAAGGACGGGAACTATGGCTACACCTTC,TRBV4-1,NA,NA,TRBJ1-2
CSVETGGFYNEQFF,TGCAGCGTTGAGACAGGGGGCTTCTACAATGAGCAGTTCTTC,TRBV29-1,many,TRBD1,TRBJ2-1
CSVGGTANTEAFF,TGCAGCGTTGGGGGGACGGCGAACACTGAAGCTTTCTTT,TRBV29-1,many,NA,TRBJ1-1
CASSLRDKNSPLHF,TGTGCCAGCAGCCTCCGGGACAAAAATTCACCCCTCCACTTT,TRBV12-3/TRBV12-4,many,NA,TRBJ1-6
CAIGGGSTPYNEQFF,TGTGCCATCGGGGGCGGGAGTACGCCCTACAATGAGCAGTTCTTC,TRBV10-3,few,NA,TRBJ2-1
CASSTWDRAVPGAYGYTF,TGCGCCAGCAGCACCTGGGACAGGGCAGTCCCTGGGGCCTATGGCTACACCTTC,TRBV5-1,many,TRBD1,TRBJ1-2
CASSREGTGGRGGELFF,TGCGCCAGCAGCAGGGAAGGGACAGGAGGGCGTGGCGGGGAGCTGTTTTTT,TRBV5-1,NA,TRBD1,TRBJ2-2
CASSFREGLAGGNEQFF,TGTGCCAGCAGTTTTAGAGAAGGACTAGCGGGGGGTAATGAGCAGTTCTTC,TRBV27,NA,TRBD2,TRBJ2-1
CASSPSQGQPPLHF,TGCGCCAGCAGTCCAAGCCAGGGGCAGCCACCCCTCCACTTT,TRBV4-3,few,NA,TRBJ1-6
CASSPYDREQYF,TGTGCCAGCAGCCCCTACGATAGAGAGCAGTACTTC,TRBV5-5,many,NA,TRBJ2-7
CASSIDPNQPQHF,TGTGCCAGTAGTATAGATCCGAATCAGCCCCAGCATTTT,TRBV19,few,NA,TRBJ1-5
CASSITGTSNEQFF,TGTGCCAGTAGTATTACCGGGACTTCAAATGAGCAGTTCTTC,TRBV19,NA,NA,TRBJ2-1
CASSRTSGTPYEQYF,TGTGCCAGCAGCCGGACTAGCGGGACACCCTACGAGCAGTACTTC,TRBV13,few,TRBD2,TRBJ2-7
CASSDDRGRGTNEKLFF,TGTGCCAGCAGCGATGACAGGGGGCGAGGTACTAATGAAAAACTGTTTTTT,TRBV7-2,NA,TRBD1,TRBJ1-4
CASSEKNGQPQHF,TGTGCCAGCAGTGAAAAGAATGGTCAGCCCCAGCATTTT,TRBV6-1,NA,NA,TRBJ1-5
CASSLIAENSYEQYF,TGCGCCAGCAGCCTAATAGCGGAGAACTCCTACGAGCAGTACTTC,TRBV5-1,many,NA,TRBJ2-7
CASSVETNTEALF,TGTGCCAGCAGCGTAGAGACCAACACTGAAGCTCTCTTT,TRBV9,NA,NA,TRBJ1-1
CASSLSRGVDSPLHF,TGTGCCAGCAGTTTAAGCCGGGGGGTAGATTCACCCCTCCACTTT,TRBV27,NA,NA,TRBJ1-6
CAISGLVREQGDTGELFF,TGTGCCATCAGTGGACTCGTACGTGAACAGGGGGACACCGGGGAGCTGTTTTTT,TRBV10-3,many,TRBD1,TRBJ2-2